This T cell receptor (beta chain) appears in the sequencing data of a study of blood T cell dynamics during melanoma immunotherapy. The time point denotes: pre-treatment baseline. TCRdb keeps only in-frame clones here, not all; method: immunoSEQ multiplex PCR. This table has approximately 3,100 clones, roughly 90% appearing once. CDR3 length: 17 residues. Germline assignment: CDR1 SGHDT and CDR2 YYEEEE. Trimming cost V 3 bases and J 2 bases; bases outside gene matches: 7. The sample consisted of effector memory CD8+ T cells from blood, taken from a patient treated with checkpoint blockade. The rearrangement uses TRBV5-6 and TRBJ2-5; 13 nucleotides agree with TRBD2. This receptor was taken from a human donor with melanoma. The CDR3 sequence is CASSWGTSGIGQETQYF. Here the CDR3 DNA reads TGTGCCAGCAGCTGGGGGACTAGCGGGATCGGACAAGAGACCCAGTACTTC.